Presented here are 8 T cell receptor beta chains from one specimen sequenced in a study of blood T cells in healthy people across ages. Alongside a J-beta primer mix, a sample-barcoded 5' primer served in a second PCR lasting roughly 6 to 12 cycles. TCRdb itself ran the 5' RACE reads through MiXCR, one entry per CDR3 protein. The data hold about 560,000 distinct CDR3 sequences, with about 25% observed a single time. The same sample was also used in a study of T cells of mothers and their children.

Source material: blood. These receptors came from a boy younger than 10 in good health.

CDR3 loop: CASSLKGGGGREQETQYF. The CDR3 DNA reads TGTGCCAGCAGCTTGAAAGGGGGTGGCGGGAGAGAACAAGAGACCCAGTACTTC. This sequence joins TRBV7-2 and TRBJ2-5, with a possible D match to TRBD2 (7 bases). The V gene's germline CDR1 is SGHTA and CDR2 FQGNSA. The V end lost 3 bases, the J end lost 2 bases, and 22 bases lay between the germline ends. The CDR3 has 18 amino acids.

This clonotype was found a few times. J is TRBJ2-5 and V is TRBV4-1, with a tentative D call TRBD1 (6 bases). The DNA end lines up better with TRBJ2-7; the J call may be wrong. The length of the CDR3 is 14 residues. The germline gives CDR1 MGHRA, CDR2 YSYEKL. DNA of the CDR3: TGCGCCAGCAGCGCCCGGGACACAGGCTACGAGCAGTACTTC. It translates to CASSARDTGYEQYF.

On this clonotype: The junction does not match germline at one end; this may be a read error. The chain combines TRBV3-1 with TRBJ2-4, with D possibly TRBD2 on 5 matching bases. The length of the CDR3 is 17 residues. Germline-derived CDR1 and CDR2 are LGHDT and YNNKEL (reference sequence). CDR3 sequence (DNA): TGTGCCAGCAGCCAACCTCGCCGCGGTCTAGCCAAAACCATTCAGTACTTC. Encoded protein: CASSQPRRGLAKTIQYF.

This clonotype was seen more than once but under ten times. This chain links TRBV15 with TRBJ2-7; 7 bases fit TRBD2. Trimming removed 3 bases from V and 0 bases from J; junction bases left unmatched: 5. This CDR3 comprises 15 residues. Germline V gives CDR1 LNHNV, CDR2 YYDKDF (reference sequence). The CDR3 DNA follows: TGTGCCACCAGCAGCACCCGGACTAGCTCCTACGAGCAGTACTTC. Translating it yields CATSSTRTSSYEQYF.

V usage is TRBV20-1 and J usage is TRBJ1-2; D is perhaps TRBD1 (6 bases). The V end was cut by 0 bases, the J end by 2 bases, with 10 bases between. The CDR3 covers 14 residues. CDR1 and CDR2 from the germline V gene are DFQATT and SNEGSKA (reference sequence). The CDR3 DNA is TGCAGTGCTAGAGACGGACAGACCAACTATGGCTACACCTTC. Protein: CSARDGQTNYGYTF.

This clonotype has a handful of counts. The gene calls are TRBV19 and TRBJ1-2; 9 nucleotides align to TRBD1. There are 15 residues in the CDR3. V shed 4 bases, J shed 6 bases, and the junction held 9 bases outside the gene matches. CDR1 and CDR2 from the germline V gene are LNHDA and SQIVND (reference sequence). The DNA for the CDR3 is TGTGCCAGTAGTAAAAAGGACAGGGGCATCGATGGCTACACCTTC. Encoded protein: CASSKKDRGIDGYTF.

This clonotype turned up a few times. The J gene is TRBJ1-2, the V gene TRBV15; tentative D call: TRBD1 (5 bases). V was pared by 0 bases and J by 9 bases, with 11 bases between. Germline-derived CDR1 and CDR2 are LNHNV and YYDKDF (reference sequence). There are 13 residues in the CDR3. DNA for the CDR3: TGTGCCACCAGCAGAGATCCAGGGATGAGCTACACCTTC. This sequence encodes CATSRDPGMSYTF.

This clonotype was seen a handful of times. V gene TRBV7-3 combines with J gene TRBJ2-1; either TRBD1 or TRBD2 may supply D (7 bases each). The DNA matches TRBJ2-7 better at its end, which makes the J call doubtful. Germline V gene data show CDR1 as SGHTA and CDR2 as FQGTGA. The CDR3 contains 14 residues. The CDR3 here is CASSPGGGSYEQYF. The CDR3 DNA reads as TGTGCCAGCAGCCCAGGGGGGGGAAGCTACGAGCAGTACTTC.